What follows are 9 T cell receptor beta chains derived from one specimen sequenced in a study of CD8 T cells in ankylosing spondylitis. TCRdb passed the 5' RACE reads through MiXCR, listing each CDR3 protein once. The sample lists 250,000 or so distinct CDR3 sequences; under 30% were seen once. The sequenced sample consisted of blood, either unsorted or a sorted T cell fraction (not recorded which). The receptor set was obtained from a male donor with ankylosing spondylitis or in good health (not recorded which).

The rearrangement links TRBV6-1 to TRBJ2-5; D uncertain. The CDR3 has 17 residues. From germline, CDR1 is MNHNS and CDR2 SASEGT. Trimming removed 4 bases from V and 5 bases from J, with 23 bases in between. The CDR3 loop is CASSATFHYRIGETQYF. CDR3 sequence (DNA): TGTGCCAGCAGTGCAACCTTCCATTACAGAATCGGGGAGACCCAGTACTTC.

V is TRBV5-6 and J is TRBJ1-1; 7 nucleotides line up with TRBD1. The CDR3 length is 14 residues. J lost 3 bases, V lost 0 bases, and 2 bases had no gene match. Germline values: CDR1 SGHDT, CDR2 YYEEEE. CDR3 protein: CASSLVGTDTEAFF. In nucleotides, the CDR3 is TGTGCCAGCAGCTTGGTAGGGACAGACACTGAAGCTTTCTTT.

This clonotype was counted ten times or more. CDR3 bases: TGCAGTGCTAGGGCAGATTCCTCGCAGTTCTTC. Amino acid sequence: CSARADSSQFF. J is TRBJ2-1 and V is TRBV20-1; D unclear. The CDR3 has 11 amino acids. Trimming shortened V by 3 bases and J by 12 bases, and 12 bases separated the two germline ends. The germline V gene encodes CDR1 DFQATT and CDR2 SNEGSKA (reference sequence).

This clonotype has ten or more counts. The junction does not match germline at one end; this may be a read error. The CDR3 DNA follows: TGCAGCGTTGGGGCTAGCGGGGGCTCCGACGAGCAGTACTTC. It is translated as CSVGASGGSDEQYF. The rearrangement joins TRBV29-1 to TRBJ2-7; 10 nucleotides match TRBD2. Germline V lookup: CDR1 SQVTM, CDR2 ANQGSEA. The CDR3 has 14 residues.

This clonotype was picked up many times. The chain couples TRBV21-1 to TRBJ1-1; the D call TRBD1 from the table was never checked on the DNA. TRBV21-1 is shown as a pseudogene. CDR3 length: 13 residues. The CDR3 bases are TGTGCCAGCAGCAAGGAACGGGGGTGTAGGGCTTTCTTT. Protein sequence: CASSKERGCRAFF.

The chain links TRBV5-1 to TRBJ2-7; D is ambiguous. Trimming took 0 bases from V and 1 from J, leaving 11 bases between them. This CDR3 contains 15 residues. Germline V gene data show CDR1 as SGHRS and CDR2 as YFSETQ. CDR3 region: CASSLDSSQSYEQYF. The CDR3 DNA reads TGCGCCAGCAGCTTGGACAGCTCACAGTCCTACGAGCAGTACTTC.

This clonotype showed up many times. V gene TRBV29-1 combines with J gene TRBJ2-1, with D hard to call. Germline CDR1 SQVTM, CDR2 ANQGSEA. Trimming left V 4 bases short and J 4 bases short, with 8 bases between. There are 12 residues in the CDR3. The CDR3 protein is CSVVGSYNEQFF. The CDR3 nucleotides are TGCAGCGTTGTGGGCAGTTACAATGAGCAGTTCTTC.

The table lists this clonotype with many counts. V usage is TRBV3-1 and J usage is TRBJ2-7, with D unresolved. Trimming stripped 0 bases from V and 6 bases from J, with 12 bases between. CDR1 and CDR2 (germline): LGHDT, YNNKEL (reference sequence). CDR3 length: 14 residues. As DNA, the CDR3 is TGTGCCAGCAGCCAAGATCCTCTCATGGGCGAGCAGTACTTC. Its protein product is CASSQDPLMGEQYF.

With respect to this clonotype: An end of the junction does not agree with germline; a read error may underlie this. This rearrangement joins TRBV7-2 to TRBJ2-3; D tentatively fits TRBD1 or TRBD2 (6 bases each). CDR3 size: 14 residues. The germline gives CDR1 SGHTA, CDR2 FQGNSA. The CDR3 loop reads CASSLARSGAPQYF. CDR3 nucleotides: TGTGCCAGCAGCCTAGCCAGATCGGGGGCCCCGCAGTATTTT.